This T cell receptor beta chain came from a study of blood T cell repertoires in COVID-19. Study information: The United States, Italy and Spain supplied acute and convalescent COVID-19 samples. Nucleic acid was either cDNA or gDNA, and it came from T cells, B-cell-depleted T cells, or PBMCs.

The germline V gene encodes CDR1 DFQATT and CDR2 SNEGSKA (reference sequence). This CDR3 is 11 amino acids long. The V gene lost 3 bases and the J gene lost 3 bases, with 6 bases spanning the gap. Under the authors' procedure: How many nucleated cells were present was estimated from reference gene primer amplification. Clones were read by immunoSEQ multiplex PCR, and TCRdb kept only the in-frame ones, dropping some. V, J and clone size are those of that table, while D and trimming were read from the DNA. The sample records 75,000 to 100,000 clones, about 87% being singletons. The sequenced sample consisted of peripheral blood. This TCR was sampled from a human donor in a cohort sampled during active COVID-19. The chain combines TRBV20-1 with TRBJ2-7; D remains ambiguous. The CDR3 DNA sequence: TGCAGTGCTAGTCCCCACTACGAGCAGTACTTC. As protein: CSASPHYEQYF.